These T cell receptor beta chains were read from a single sample in a study of blood T cells in healthy people across ages. TCRdb itself ran the 5' RACE reads through MiXCR, one entry per CDR3 protein. Among around 1.5 million distinct CDR3 sequences listed, roughly 64% were seen once. Material for sequencing was blood. These TCRs come from a young man in good health. CDR3s include the opening cysteine and the closing phenylalanine or tryptophan. A D gene is named only where the DNA matches it firmly. Clone size is stated in some rows and not others, as once, few, many or a class when expanded.

J,size,D,V,CDR3,DNA
TRBJ2-7,.,.,TRBV20-1,CSAIKRVSHEQYF,TGCAGTGCGATAAAGCGGGTGTCCCACGAGCAGTACTTC
TRBJ2-6,.,.,TRBV12-3/TRBV12-4,CASSPGFGGLGHPTYSGANVLTF,TGTGCCAGCAGCCCAGGTTTTGGGGGTCTTGGACACCCAACCTACTCTGGGGCCAACGTCCTGACTTTC
TRBJ2-1,few,TRBD2,TRBV5-1,CASSLGTSGDSYNEQFF,TGCGCCAGCAGCTTGGGGACTAGCGGGGACTCCTACAATGAGCAGTTCTTC
TRBJ1-1,.,.,TRBV4-2,CASRLVTVTNTEAFF,TGTGCCAGCAGACTAGTTACAGTGACGAACACTGAAGCTTTCTTT
TRBJ2-1,few,TRBD1,TRBV11-1,CASTFGGQAGNEQFF,TGTGCCAGCACCTTTGGGGGACAGGCAGGCAATGAGCAGTTCTTC
TRBJ2-5,.,.,TRBV12-3/TRBV12-4,CASRTRGSEQYF,TGTGCCAGCAGGACGAGGGGAAGTGAGCAGTACTTC
TRBJ1-6,.,TRBD1,TRBV4-1,CASSQVPWVGQGAAVSEIHSPLHF,TGCGCCAGCAGCCAAGTTCCTTGGGTAGGACAGGGGGCGGCGGTTTCGGAAATTCATTCACCCCTCCACTTT
TRBJ2-3,.,TRBD2,TRBV7-9,CASSSDLTSGGTYTQYF,TGTGCCAGCAGCTCGGACCTGACTAGCGGGGGGACCTATACGCAGTATTTT
TRBJ2-4,.,.,TRBV7-9,CASSLVGELAKNIQYF,TGTGCCAGCAGCTTAGTAGGGGAACTAGCCAAAAACATTCAGTACTTC
TRBJ2-3,.,.,TRBV27,CASSLSRAQGGGTDTQYF,TGTGCCAGCAGTTTATCGAGAGCTCAGGGGGGAGGGACAGATACGCAGTATTTT
TRBJ2-4,.,.,TRBV11-2,CATSSYRENIQYF,TGTGCCACCAGCTCATACAGGGAAAACATTCAGTACTTC
TRBJ2-4,.,.,TRBV28,CASSLYNQGPSNIQYF,TGTGCCAGCAGTTTATATAATCAGGGCCCTAGTAACATTCAGTACTTC
TRBJ1-2,few,.,TRBV7-2,CASSLGVAQRNYGYTF,TGTGCCAGCAGCTTAGGGGTGGCACAGCGCAACTATGGCTACACCTTC
TRBJ2-1,.,.,TRBV9,CASSVRGRSDNEQFF,TGTGCCAGCAGCGTAAGGGGGAGGTCTGACAATGAGCAGTTCTTC
TRBJ2-1,.,.,TRBV5-6,CASRYWVESLRNEQFF,TGTGCCAGCCGATATTGGGTGGAGTCCCTGAGGAATGAGCAGTTCTTC
TRBJ2-7,once,.,TRBV11-2,CASGFAYEQYF,TGTGCCAGCGGCTTTGCGTACGAGCAGTACTTC
TRBJ2-5,.,.,TRBV7-2,CASSVRVGGETQYF,TGTGCCAGCAGCGTCAGGGTAGGAGGAGAGACCCAGTACTTC
TRBJ2-3,few,TRBD1,TRBV27,CASSFHRGTDTQYF,TGTGCCAGCAGTTTCCACAGGGGAACAGATACGCAGTATTTT
TRBJ2-5,.,.,TRBV4-1,CASSRGPAIRTTQETQYF,TGCGCCAGCAGCCGCGGGCCGGCTATAAGGACTACTCAAGAGACCCAGTACTTC
TRBJ2-5,few,TRBD2,TRBV5-1,CASRELGLAQETQYF,TGCGCCAGCAGAGAATTAGGACTAGCTCAAGAGACCCAGTACTTC
TRBJ2-7,.,TRBD2,TRBV7-9,CASGGTSGAYEQYF,TGTGCCAGCGGCGGGACTAGCGGGGCCTACGAGCAGTACTTC
TRBJ2-5,.,.,TRBV29-1,CSVGAKRREYF,TGCAGCGTGGGGGCTAAGCGTAGGGAGTACTTC
TRBJ2-7,.,.,TRBV9,CASNVGGANEQYF,TGTGCCAGCAACGTAGGCGGGGCAAATGAGCAGTACTTC
TRBJ1-1,.,.,TRBV4-2,CASGEYDTEAFF,TGTGCCAGCGGTGAGTATGACACTGAAGCTTTCTTT
TRBJ2-1,.,TRBD2,TRBV5-1,CASSLAFLASGSRGEQFF,TGCGCCAGCAGCTTGGCCTTTCTCGCTAGCGGGAGTAGGGGTGAGCAGTTCTTC
TRBJ1-2,few,.,TRBV6-1,CASSFVRGGDGYTF,TGTGCCAGCAGCTTCGTCAGGGGAGGTGATGGCTACACCTTC
TRBJ1-5,few,.,TRBV2,CASSLGHFSNQPQHF,TGTGCCAGCAGTCTCGGACATTTTAGCAATCAGCCCCAGCATTTT